These 6 T cell receptor beta chains came from one sample sequenced in a study of blood T cell repertoires in COVID-19. Clones were sequenced by immunoSEQ multiplex PCR, and TCRdb holds only the in-frame ones, with some missing. The sample yields 97,000 or so clones, around four fifths seen once. The sequencing sample was made of peripheral blood. These receptor sequences come from a man between 65 and 80 years old with acute or convalescent COVID-19.

This rearrangement joins TRBV7-2 to TRBJ1-4; TRBD1 might be the D (6 bases). Germline CDR1 SGHTA, CDR2 FQGNSA. V lost 1 base to trimming and J lost 4 bases, with 10 bases between them. The CDR3 runs 15 residues. DNA for the CDR3: TGTGCCAGCAGCTTAGGGCAGGGGTATAATGAAAAACTGTTTTTT. This encodes CASSLGQGYNEKLFF.

This chain uses TRBV6-2 or TRBV6-3 with TRBJ2-2; D unresolved. The length of the CDR3 is 12 residues. Per the germline V gene, CDR1 is MNHEY and CDR2 is SVGEGT. V dropped 6 bases and J dropped 7 bases, with 9 bases sitting between them. The CDR3 loop reads CASSLPIGELFF. CDR3 bases: TGTGCCAGCAGCCTCCCTATCGGGGAGCTGTTTTTT.

The chain is built from TRBV7-2 and TRBJ2-3; D is perhaps TRBD2 (6 bases). Trimming shortened V by 5 bases and J by 4 bases, and 7 bases separated the two germline ends. Per germline, CDR1 SGHTA and CDR2 FQGNSA. This CDR3 is built from 12 residues. The CDR3 sequence: CASSGTSDTQYF. The CDR3 region has the DNA TGTGCCAGCAGCGGGACTTCAGATACGCAGTATTTT.

The rearrangement uses TRBV27 and TRBJ1-6, with TRBD1 as a possible D gene (6 bases). The V and J ends lost 1 base and 9 bases respectively, with 13 bases between them. The CDR3 length is 15 residues. Germline lookup yields CDR1 MNHEY and CDR2 SMNVEV (reference sequence). The CDR3: CASSLLGADSSPLHF. The CDR3 region has the DNA TGTGCCAGCAGTTTATTGGGGGCTGATAGTTCACCCCTCCACTTT.

The chain has TRBV5-1 and TRBJ2-2; 7 positions match TRBD1. Looked up from germline, CDR1 is SGHRS and CDR2 is YFSETQ. The CDR3 spans 16 residues. V shed 5 bases and J 5 bases; nucleotides not matched to a gene: 12. The CDR3 DNA sequence: TGCGCCAGCAGTTATACAGGGGAGCGAAAGACCGGGGAGCTGTTTTTT. It encodes CASSYTGERKTGELFF.

The J gene is TRBJ2-7, the V gene TRBV12-3 or TRBV12-4; no clear D. The CDR3 runs 13 residues. V was pared by 3 bases and J by 2 bases, with 8 bases between. As DNA, the CDR3 is TGTGCCAGCAGTTTCCACGAGCCCTACGAGCAGTACTTC. This gives the protein CASSFHEPYEQYF.